This record concerns one T cell receptor (beta chain) sequence. The source of the sample is a study of CD8 T cells in Susac syndrome. Study overall: Patients with Susac syndrome were therapy-naive, on corticosteroids, or on intravenous immunoglobulin alone at the time that blood was drawn.

Random hexamers served to reverse transcribe about 0.45 to 1 ug RNA. TCRdb re-called the immunoSEQ multiplex PCR reads with MiXCR, one entry per CDR3 protein. The sample has about 190,000 distinct CDR3 sequences, under 97% seen once. With 5 bases removed from V and 8 bases from J, the gap between germline ends came to 16 bases. The CDR3 is 14 amino acids. Germline V gene sequence: CDR1 LNHNV, CDR2 YYDKDF (reference sequence). This chain connects TRBV15 to TRBJ2-1; D is possibly TRBD2 (6 bases). Source material: CD4+ T cells from PBMCs. This receptor was obtained from a human donor with Susac syndrome. The CDR3 region has the DNA TGTGCCACCAGCCCGCGACTAGTTCGGGATGAGCAGTTCTTC. Translating gives CATSPRLVRDEQFF.